These 26 T cell receptor beta chains came from one sample sequenced in a study of blood T cells in healthy people across ages. A J-beta primer mix and a sample-barcoded 5' primer were used in a second PCR of about 7 to 12 cycles. Via MiXCR, TCRdb re-called the 5' RACE reads, giving one row per CDR3 protein. The table includes about 650,000 distinct CDR3 sequences, roughly 32% detected once. Sequenced: blood. These receptors were collected from a woman over 75 in good health.

V gene TRBV7-2 combines with J gene TRBJ1-4; the D gene is possibly TRBD1 (6 bases). Trimming pared 6 bases from V and 1 base from J, leaving 12 bases between. The CDR3 runs to 15 residues. Per the germline V gene, CDR1 is SGHTA and CDR2 is FQGNSA. The DNA of the CDR3 is TGTGCCAGCAGTTCAATAGGGGGAACTAATGAAAAACTGTTTTTT. Translated: CASSSIGGTNEKLFF.

The chain links TRBV7-9 to TRBJ1-1; no clear D. V was trimmed by 5 bases and J by 4 bases, leaving 23 bases between them. This CDR3 region has 17 residues. Germline V gives CDR1 SEHNR, CDR2 FQNEAQ (reference sequence). CDR3 DNA: TGTGCCAGCAGCCCCAAAGCGGTGATTTCCGGCGGCACTGAAGCTTTCTTT. Its translation is CASSPKAVISGGTEAFF. Looking up the rest from reference TRBV7-9 and TRBJ1-1 gives the full variable domain: DTGVSQNPRHKITKRGQNVTFRCDPISEHNRLYWYRQTLGQGPEFLTYFQNEAQLEKSRLLSDRFSAERPKGSFSTLEIQRTEQGDSAMYLCASSPKAVISGGTEAFFGQGTRLTVV.

This clonotype was recorded many times. The gene calls are TRBV10-3 and TRBJ2-5; D is unclear. Germline V lookup: CDR1 ENHRY, CDR2 SYGVKD. This CDR3 has 12 amino acids. V lost 4 bases, J lost 2 bases, and 5 bases lay in between. CDR3 sequence: CAISVTQETQYF. The CDR3 coding sequence is TGTGCCATCAGTGTTACACAAGAGACCCAGTACTTC.

The V call is TRBV7-8, the J call TRBJ1-2; 9 bases line up with TRBD1. Trimming took 1 base from V and 8 from J; bases not matched to a gene: 11. The CDR3 consists of 16 residues. Per the germline V gene, CDR1 is SGHVS and CDR2 is FQNEAQ. The CDR3 loop is CASSLDPGQGSRGYTF. The CDR3 DNA reads TGTGCCAGCAGCTTAGATCCGGGACAGGGCTCGCGGGGCTACACCTTC.

This clonotype has ten or more counts. CDR3 nucleotide sequence: TGTGCCAGCAGTATGACAGGGGTTACGCAGTACTTC. This sequence encodes CASSMTGVTQYF. The rearrangement joins TRBV28 to TRBJ2-7, with 8 bases matching TRBD1. This CDR3 contains 12 residues. The germline V gene has CDR1 MDHEN and CDR2 SYDVKM. Germline trimming cut 5 bases from V and 9 bases from J; bases unmatched to any gene: 6.

This clonotype came up many times. The V and J genes are TRBV6-2 or TRBV6-3 and TRBJ1-2; TRBD1 matches at 10 bases. CDR3 length: 17 residues. With V trimmed by 6 bases and J by 7 bases, 17 bases remained unmatched. Germline V gene data show CDR1 as MNHEY and CDR2 as SVGEGT. CDR3 amino acids: CASSDASSGTGVIGYTF. In DNA, the CDR3 is TGTGCCAGCAGCGACGCTTCGTCCGGGACAGGGGTGATTGGCTACACCTTC.

In this sample, this clonotype turned up many times. The gene calls are TRBV6-6 and TRBJ2-4; possible D gene TRBD1, 6 bases. From germline, CDR1 is MNHNY and CDR2 SVGAGI (reference sequence). CDR3 length: 14 residues. The germline V and J ends were trimmed by 2 bases and 1 base, with 6 bases remaining between them. The CDR3 spells CASSYRGAKNIQYF. The CDR3 DNA is TGTGCCAGCAGTTACAGGGGGGCCAAAAACATTCAGTACTTC.

Many counts were recorded for this clonotype. This rearrangement joins TRBV20-1 to TRBJ2-7; D not certain. CDR1 is DFQATT and CDR2 is SNEGSKA in the germline V gene (reference sequence). The germline V and J ends were trimmed by 3 bases and 6 bases, with 18 bases remaining between them. The CDR3 sequence is 14 residues long. The CDR3 DNA follows: TGCAGTGCTAGGATCCGCAGACATGCCTCCGAGCAGTACTTC. It encodes CSARIRRHASEQYF.

This clonotype came up many times. The V and J genes are TRBV11-2 and TRBJ1-5, with 7 nucleotides matching TRBD1. The germline CDR1 and CDR2 sequences are SGHAT and FQNNGV. CDR3 length equals 15 residues. J gave up 5 bases and V 6 bases, and 10 bases lay outside the gene matches. CDR3 protein: CASSRTGDRDQPQHF. CDR3 DNA sequence: TGTGCCAGCAGTCGTACAGGGGATCGGGATCAGCCCCAGCATTTT.

Notes on this clonotype: This may arise from a read error, as a much more abundant clone is one base away. The V gene is TRBV10-3, the J gene TRBJ2-3; 8 bases are a match to TRBD1. The CDR3 runs to 14 residues. Germline CDR1 and CDR2: ENHRY and SYGVKD. CDR3: CTISATGAGDTQYF. CDR3 coding DNA: TGTACCATCAGTGCGACAGGGGCCGGGGATACGCAGTATTTT.

V and J are TRBV10-3 and TRBJ2-7; D unclear. The end of the DNA is better explained by TRBJ2-5, so the J call may be wrong. Germline assignment: CDR1 ENHRY and CDR2 SYGVKD. The CDR3 totals 12 residues. The CDR3 coding sequence is TGTGCCATCAGTGGACAAGAAGAGACCCAGTACTTC. This translates into CAISGQEETQYF.

This clonotype was found a few times. The chain couples TRBV20-1 to TRBJ2-1; 7 bases are a match to TRBD2. The CDR3 runs 14 residues. The J segment lost 6 bases and the V segment lost 5 bases, leaving 10 bases of the junction unmatched. The germline V gene encodes CDR1 DFQATT and CDR2 SNEGSKA (reference sequence). The CDR3 DNA is TGCAGTGCTGGGGGGGGGGAGGTCATCAATGAGCAGTTCTTC. It encodes CSAGGGEVINEQFF.

This clonotype was detected only once. Just one base apart from a much larger clone, this may be a read error. This likely comes from a read error, as the CDR3 has no conserved phenylalanine or tryptophan at its end. The chain employs TRBV3-1 and TRBJ1-5; no firm D call. Per the germline V gene, CDR1 is LGHDT and CDR2 is YNNKEL (reference sequence). V gave up 0 bases and J gave up 7 bases, with 13 bases separating them. The CDR3 is made up of 15 amino acids. The CDR3 sequence is CASSQDGLRGQPQHV. CDR3 DNA: TGTGCCAGCAGCCAAGATGGATTGAGAGGGCAGCCCCAGCATGTT.

The table lists this clonotype with many counts. The rearrangement uses TRBV6-2 or TRBV6-3 and TRBJ2-7, with 12 positions matching TRBD2. The length of the CDR3 is 15 residues. Germline V gene sequence: CDR1 MNHEY, CDR2 SVGEGT. Trimming at V came to 4 bases and at J to 2 bases, leaving 3 bases not matched to a gene. This CDR3 is CASSSRTSGAYEQYF. The DNA for the CDR3 is TGTGCCAGCAGTTCCCGGACTAGCGGGGCCTACGAGCAGTACTTC.

This clonotype was detected a few times. The genes are TRBV7-9 and TRBJ1-1, with unresolved D. The CDR3 extends over 14 amino acids. Germline lookup yields CDR1 SEHNR and CDR2 FQNEAQ (reference sequence). V was shortened by 4 bases and J by 3 bases, with 12 bases between the two germline ends. CDR3 DNA: TGTGCCAGCAGCTCCGGGAGGCCGGACACTGAAGCTTTCTTT. Amino acid sequence: CASSSGRPDTEAFF. Full variable domain (remainder filled in from reference TRBV7-9 and TRBJ1-1): DTGVSQNPRHKITKRGQNVTFRCDPISEHNRLYWYRQTLGQGPEFLTYFQNEAQLEKSRLLSDRFSAERPKGSFSTLEIQRTEQGDSAMYLCASSSGRPDTEAFFGQGTRLTVV.

This clonotype was seen at least ten times. This chain links TRBV7-6 with TRBJ2-5; tentatively, D is TRBD2 (5 bases). Germline V gene lookup returns CDR1 SGHVS and CDR2 FNYEAQ. V lost 5 bases to trimming and J lost 3 bases, with 16 bases between them. The CDR3 spans 15 residues. CDR3 in amino acids: CASSGSGGLKETQYF. CDR3 sequence (DNA): TGTGCCAGCAGCGGGAGCGGTGGACTCAAAGAGACCCAGTACTTC.

J is TRBJ2-7 and V is TRBV20-1, with D possibly being TRBD2 (5 bases). This CDR3 region has 13 residues. Trimming cost V 7 bases and J 0 bases, with 13 bases left between them. Germline V gene sequence: CDR1 DFQATT, CDR2 SNEGSKA (reference sequence). The CDR3 loop reads CSVRTPGSYEQYF. The CDR3 DNA is TGCAGTGTCAGGACTCCAGGCTCCTACGAGCAGTACTTC.

Comments on this clonotype: A read error is possible here, since a much larger clone lies one base away. The chain is built from TRBV5-1 and TRBJ2-7; perhaps TRBD2 as D (6 bases). Germline CDR1 SGHRS, CDR2 YFSETQ. The CDR3 contains 15 residues. Trimming left V 2 bases short and J 2 bases short, with 14 bases between. CDR3 sequence (DNA): TGCGCCAGCAGCTTTGGGACTGGCCTAACCTACGAGCAGTACTTC. Amino acid sequence: CASSFGTGLTYEQYF.

The rearrangement links TRBV12-3 or TRBV12-4 to TRBJ2-3; 15 positions agree with TRBD2. Trimming removed 6 bases from V and 6 bases from J; junction bases left unmatched: 10. The CDR3 contains 17 residues. CDR3: CASSPGLAGGSRDTQYF. CDR3 sequence (DNA): TGTGCCAGCAGCCCAGGACTAGCGGGAGGGTCCCGGGATACGCAGTATTTT.

Many counts were recorded for this clonotype. V usage is TRBV20-1 and J usage is TRBJ2-3; TRBD2 agrees at 16 bases. Germline assignment: CDR1 DFQATT and CDR2 SNEGSKA (reference sequence). This CDR3 region has 19 residues. Losses at the gene ends were 3 bases for V and 0 bases for J; bases not matched to a gene: 9. The CDR3 DNA reads TGCAGTGCTAGCCCCGGGACTAGCGGGGGGGGTCCTAGCACAGATACGCAGTATTTT. It is translated as CSASPGTSGGGPSTDTQYF.

This clonotype has a count of ten or more. The chain has TRBV7-2 and TRBJ2-7; the match to TRBD1 covers 7 bases. Germline V gene data show CDR1 as SGHTA and CDR2 as FQGNSA. The CDR3 spans 15 residues. J was trimmed by 3 bases and V by 5 bases; bases with no gene match: 10. CDR3 bases: TGTGCCAGCAGCGACTCCCGACAGGGCGGCTACGAGCAGTACTTC. This sequence encodes CASSDSRQGGYEQYF.

V usage is TRBV15 and J usage is TRBJ1-1, with unresolved D. The CDR3 covers 13 residues. Germline lookup yields CDR1 LNHNV and CDR2 YYDKDF (reference sequence). Trimming shortened V by 1 base and J by 11 bases, and 14 bases separated the two germline ends. The CDR3 loop reads CATSRVGDGRAFF. The CDR3 nucleotides read TGTGCCACCAGCAGAGTGGGCGATGGGCGGGCTTTCTTT.

V usage is TRBV6-1 and J usage is TRBJ1-1, with TRBD1 matching over 8 bases. The CDR3 runs 14 residues. CDR1 and CDR2 from the germline V gene are MNHNS and SASEGT. Trimming removed 5 bases from V and 5 bases from J; junction bases left unmatched: 7. This CDR3 reads CASSLGQGKTEAFF. The CDR3 nucleotides read TGTGCCAGCAGTCTTGGACAGGGTAAAACTGAAGCTTTCTTT.

This clonotype was seen repeatedly, ten times or more. The chain joins TRBV24-1 to TRBJ2-3; D perhaps matches TRBD1 (6 bases). The germline CDR1 and CDR2 sequences are KGHDR and SFDVKD. Trimming took off 4 bases at V and 0 bases at J, with 13 bases between the two ends. This CDR3 has 16 residues. CDR3 nucleotide sequence: TGTGCCACCAGTGACCCGACAGGCCCTAGCACAGATACGCAGTATTTT. Its protein product is CATSDPTGPSTDTQYF.

In its sample, this clonotype was seen many times. The gene calls are TRBV15 and TRBJ1-1; D not resolved. CDR3 length: 16 amino acids. The V gene lost 5 bases and the J gene lost 5 bases, with 21 bases spanning the gap. Germline V CDR1 and CDR2: LNHNV, YYDKDF (reference sequence). CDR3 sequence reads: CATSAPGRPGRTEAFF. The CDR3, as DNA: TGTGCCACCAGCGCCCCTGGGCGACCGGGGAGGACTGAAGCTTTCTTT.

This clonotype has a count of ten or more. V gene TRBV5-1 combines with J gene TRBJ1-4; no clear D gene. Trimming shortened V by 4 bases and J by 0 bases, and 7 bases separated the two germline ends. The CDR3 totals 14 residues. Germline V gives CDR1 SGHRS, CDR2 YFSETQ. The CDR3: CASSPDSTNEKLFF. The CDR3, as DNA: TGCGCCAGCAGCCCAGATTCAACTAATGAAAAACTGTTTTTT.